Shown below are 5 T cell receptor beta chains from a single sample sequenced in a study of blood T cells in healthy people across ages. A second roughly 7 to 12 cycle PCR used barcoded and J-beta primers. TCRdb re-called the 5' RACE reads through MiXCR, storing one row per CDR3 protein. The profile covers around 1.5 million distinct CDR3 sequences, with 30% to 35% appearing a single time and about 11% taken by the ten largest. The sequenced sample consisted of blood. These receptors all come from a woman aged 25 to 39 in good health.

This clonotype was seen only a few times. V is TRBV7-9 and J is TRBJ2-7, with 14 bases matching TRBD2. The CDR3 loop spans 17 amino acids. V lost 5 bases to trimming and J lost 2 bases; unmatched junction nucleotides: 8. Germline-derived CDR1 and CDR2 are SEHNR and FQNEAQ (reference sequence). The DNA for the CDR3 is TGTGCCAGCAGCCCCTCAAAGGGACTAGCGGGGGCCTACGAGCAGTACTTC. Translation gives CASSPSKGLAGAYEQYF.

This clonotype was detected once. The chain links TRBV28 to TRBJ2-3; TRBD2 might be the D (6 bases). CDR3 length equals 15 residues. V was shortened by 2 bases and J by 3 bases, with 12 bases between the two germline ends. Germline CDR1 MDHEN, CDR2 SYDVKM. CDR3: CASSLIRRATDTQYF. The DNA of the CDR3 is TGTGCCAGCAGTTTAATCAGGAGGGCAACAGATACGCAGTATTTT. Full variable domain (outside the CDR3, taken from reference TRBV28 and TRBJ2-3): DVKVTQSSRYLVKRTGEKVFLECVQDMDHENMFWYRQDPGLGLRLIYFSYDVKMKEKGDIPEGYSVSREKKERFSLILESASTNQTSMYLCASSLIRRATDTQYFGPGTRLTVL.

V usage is TRBV27 and J usage is TRBJ2-5, with 12 positions matching TRBD2. The CDR3 covers 16 residues. Germline CDR1 reads MNHEY; CDR2 reads SMNVEV (reference sequence). The V and J ends lost 6 bases and 4 bases, in that order; junction bases with no gene match: 9. The CDR3: CASSPRTSGDLETQYF. CDR3 sequence (DNA): TGTGCCAGCAGCCCCAGGACTAGCGGGGATTTAGAGACCCAGTACTTC.

V gene TRBV5-1 combines with J gene TRBJ2-3; 7 nucleotides match TRBD1. The length of the CDR3 is 15 residues. Germline CDR1 SGHRS, CDR2 YFSETQ. Germline trimming cut 0 bases from V and 3 bases from J; bases unmatched to any gene: 4. CDR3 bases: TGCGCCAGCAGCTTGGCGACAGGGAAAACAGATACGCAGTATTTT. Its translation is CASSLATGKTDTQYF.

The rearrangement joins TRBV5-1 to TRBJ2-7, with D possibly being TRBD1 (5 bases). Trimming shortened V by 4 bases and J by 3 bases, and 11 bases separated the two germline ends. Germline values: CDR1 SGHRS, CDR2 YFSETQ. This CDR3 has 13 residues. The CDR3 region has the DNA TGCGCCAGCAGCGTGACAGAAAACTACGAGCAGTACTTC. Its translation is CASSVTENYEQYF.